A selection of T cell receptor beta chains follows, all from one sample in a study of T cells after posttransplantation cyclophosphamide. The assay was immunoSEQ multiplex PCR, and TCRdb's table has in-frame clones only and misses some. The sample yields around 40,000 clones, about 90% seen once. The sequencing here drew on PBMCs, taken less than 70 days after allogeneic stem cell transplant with posttransplant cyclophosphamide. The receptors were gathered from a male patient aged 55 to 69 who received an allogeneic stem cell transplant from a related donor and was CMV-positive. A share of the T cells may be of graft donor origin. Each CDR3 is given without its conserved first and last residue.

TRBV5-1,TRBJ2-5,ASLSGASARGETQY
TRBV28,TRBJ1-2,ASSLFIYGYT
TRBV29-1,TRBJ1-3,SVGRDSGNTIY
TRBV19,TRBJ1-1,ASNSQGMNTEAF
TRBV18,TRBJ1-1,ASSPPTIGVNTEAF
TRBV7-6,TRBJ2-5,ASSPLETQY
TRBV5-5,TRBJ1-5,ASSLGQLNQPQH
TRBV27,TRBJ2-5,ASKQGVWETQY
TRBV5-1,TRBJ2-2,ASSELGQSNTGELF
TRBV5-1,TRBJ2-5,ASSLAGTSEETQY
TRBV5-8,TRBJ2-3,ASSLEQSTDTQY
TRBV7-9,TRBJ2-3,ASSLPGGVLVDTQY
TRBV11-2,TRBJ2-5,ASSPSWGDETQY
TRBV5-5,TRBJ1-2,ASSPTRQTGSFGGYT
TRBV5-6,TRBJ1-2,ASSTLGQNYYGYT
TRBV5-1,TRBJ2-7,ASSPSVGVDEQY
TRBV14,TRBJ2-1,ASSQTSLNEQF
TRBV6-5,TRBJ1-5,ASSSRNQPQH
TRBV19,TRBJ1-5,ASSGVGGAPQH
TRBV5-1,TRBJ1-1,ASSAQGTTTEAF
TRBV7-9,TRBJ1-1,ASSSPDGLNTEAF
TRBV7-9,TRBJ1-2,ASSSGERDGYT
TRBV1,TRBJ1-5,TSSQDARGCADSNQPQH
TRBV5-1,TRBJ2-3,ASTPITGGGGTDTQY
TRBV2,TRBJ2-5,ASSDDEVAGETQY
TRBV6-5,TRBJ2-3,ASSSLAGGTDTQY
TRBV25-1,TRBJ1-1,ASSGWTGGSAEAF
TRBV9,TRBJ2-5,ASSVAPEVGLAGGGTQY
TRBV29-1,TRBJ2-7,SVAAGGLHYEQY
TRBV20-1,TRBJ1-2,SASSPFGYT
TRBV5-1,TRBJ2-7,ASSKTSGTAFAQY
TRBV2,TRBJ2-2,ASRAYITGTGELF
TRBV28,TRBJ1-1,ASSLLRVLLPEAF
TRBV5-4,TRBJ1-1,ASSLDSNTEAF
TRBV2,TRBJ1-6,ASSEFQGTDSPLH
TRBV18,TRBJ2-1,ASSANPGTGRNEQF
TRBV18,TRBJ2-1,ASSQSGGLNNEQF
TRBV19,TRBJ1-5,ASSIVGSYGDQPQH
TRBV2,TRBJ1-2,ASSVTGLYGYT
TRBV6-1,TRBJ1-1,ASSEFYYEAF
TRBV5-1,TRBJ1-2,ASSTNPGGSVYGYT
TRBV6-6,TRBJ1-2,ASGSSTSGWSYT
TRBV5-5,TRBJ1-2,ASSLDAAGAEGYT
TRBV10-3,TRBJ1-2,AISESGQLRDGYT
TRBV19,TRBJ1-1,ASSIEAQSAEAF
TRBV19,TRBJ2-2,ASSRYQGTGELF
TRBV19,TRBJ2-5,ASSIQGGRETQY
TRBV2,.,ASEGYEQY
TRBV4-1,TRBJ2-1,ASSRVVNNEQF
TRBV6-5,TRBJ2-1,ASSYSTSGADEQF
TRBV5-1,TRBJ2-1,ASSSGTGVGEQF
TRBV19,TRBJ2-6,ASSKGTAYSGANVLT
TRBV9,TRBJ1-6,ASNVDGSYNSPLH
TRBV9,TRBJ1-1,ASSQGQNTEAF
TRBV10-3,TRBJ2-2,AIKVGTSGGAAGELF
TRBV11-2,TRBJ1-6,ASSLAPGNSPLH
TRBV11-2,TRBJ2-1,ASSLAHEQF
TRBV9,TRBJ1-2,ASSVDDRAVYGYT